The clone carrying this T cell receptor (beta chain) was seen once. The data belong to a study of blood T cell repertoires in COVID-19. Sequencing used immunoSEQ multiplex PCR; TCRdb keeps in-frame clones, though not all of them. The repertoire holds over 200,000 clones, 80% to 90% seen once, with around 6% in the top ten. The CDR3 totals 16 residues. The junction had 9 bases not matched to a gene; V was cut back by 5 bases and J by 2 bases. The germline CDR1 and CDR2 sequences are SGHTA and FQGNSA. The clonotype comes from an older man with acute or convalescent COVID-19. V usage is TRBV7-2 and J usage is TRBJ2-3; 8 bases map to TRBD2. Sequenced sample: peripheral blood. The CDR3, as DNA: TGTGCCAGCAGCATCGTTGCGGGGGGAATCACAGATACGCAGTATTTT. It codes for CASSIVAGGITDTQYF.